Sequencing of this T cell receptor beta chain was carried out in a study of cytomegalovirus exposure and HLA in healthy donors. Study at large: A prior study identified some 100 million unique TCR beta sequences from 150 million to 200 million T cells. Genetic ancestry analysis placed more than 80% of the 398 donors that were genotyped in the Caucasian-associated cluster.

In regard to this clone: What it recognizes is unknown.

PCR used 60 Vbeta primers and 13 Jbeta primers. The data were produced by immunoSEQ multiplex PCR, yet TCRdb's version contains in-frame clones alone and is incomplete. The sample data list under 200,000 clones. The CDR3 sequence is 15 residues long. CDR1 and CDR2 from the germline V gene are LNHDA and SQIVND (reference sequence). Trimming took 9 bases from V and 0 from J, leaving 14 bases between them. The study, taken as a whole, reports: Most subjects' HLA-A and HLA-B alleles were reportedly predicted from TCR beta sequences. Presence/absence analyses treated sequencing depth as roughly uniform across donors.

The sample consisted of PBMCs. This TCR was recovered from a woman aged 18-29 years in good health and CMV-seropositive. V and J are TRBV19 and TRBJ2-2; D is unclear. The DNA of the CDR3 is TGTGCCAGCATAAGCTACCAAACGAACACCGGGGAGCTGTTTTTT. Its translation is CASISYQTNTGELFF. The full variable domain, in which reference TRBV19 and TRBJ2-2 provide the parts outside the CDR3, is DGGITQSPKYLFRKEGQNVTLSCEQNLNHDAMYWYRQDPGQGLRLIYYSQIVNDFQKGDIAEGYSVSREKKESFPLTVTSAQKNPTAFYLCASISYQTNTGELFFGEGSRLTVL.